One sample yielded the 18 T cell receptor beta chains listed below, sequenced in a study of cytomegalovirus exposure and HLA in healthy donors. PCR amplification relied on 60 Vbeta primers (plus 13 Jbeta primers). Sequencing was performed with immunoSEQ multiplex PCR; in TCRdb, only in-frame clones are kept and a portion is missing. The table shows tens of thousands of clones, with roughly 78% occurring only once. The sample was PBMCs. These TCRs come from a male donor in good health and CMV-seronegative.

The V and J genes are TRBV6-5 and TRBJ1-2; D perhaps matches TRBD1 (5 bases). Germline V CDR1 and CDR2: MNHEY, SVGAGI. Between the trimmed V and J ends, which lost 0 bases and 6 bases, there was a span of 8 bases. The CDR3 consists of 13 residues. The CDR3 DNA reads as TGTGCCAGCAGTTACTCGGCAGGGAATGGCTACACCTTC. This sequence encodes CASSYSAGNGYTF.

This chain connects TRBV30 to TRBJ2-7; D perhaps matches TRBD1 (6 bases). Deletions cut 3 bases from V and 5 bases from J, with 23 bases between. The CDR3 covers 16 residues. Looked up from germline, CDR1 is GTSNPN and CDR2 is SVGIG (reference sequence). CDR3 sequence reads: CAWSRTVRDTRNEQYF. The CDR3 DNA reads as TGTGCCTGGAGCCGTACTGTCCGGGACACTAGGAACGAGCAGTACTTC.

This chain uses TRBV7-2 with TRBJ1-2, with 8 bases fitting TRBD1. This CDR3 has 14 amino acids. With V trimmed by 1 base and J by 9 bases, 7 bases remained unmatched. Looked up from germline, CDR1 is SGHTA and CDR2 is FQGNSA. CDR3 loop: CASSLGQGASRYTF. The CDR3 bases are TGTGCCAGCAGCTTAGGGCAGGGGGCGAGTCGCTACACCTTC.

This chain uses TRBV30 with TRBJ2-7, with TRBD2 matching 9 bases. Germline CDR1 reads GTSNPN; CDR2 reads SVGIG (reference sequence). Trimming at V came to 0 bases and at J to 4 bases, leaving 4 bases not matched to a gene. The CDR3 consists of 14 residues. For the CDR3, the DNA is TGTGCCTGGAGTGTTGGAGCGGGGGGTTACGAGCAGTACTTC. It specifies CAWSVGAGGYEQYF.

This sequence joins TRBV4-1 and TRBJ2-4; no reliable D call. The germline V gene encodes CDR1 MGHRA and CDR2 YSYEKL. CDR3 length equals 16 residues. The V and J ends lost 6 bases and 0 bases respectively, with 15 bases between them. The CDR3 here is CASSSLLLLAKNIQYF. DNA for the CDR3: TGCGCCAGCAGTTCGCTGCTTCTATTAGCCAAAAACATTCAGTACTTC.

CDR3 bases: TGCAGCGTTGTTGGGGCAGGCGGGAGTCTTAACTATGGCTACACCTTC. Translating gives CSVVGAGGSLNYGYTF. This sequence joins TRBV29-1 and TRBJ1-2; a possible D gene is TRBD1 (5 bases). Germline-derived CDR1 and CDR2 are SQVTM and ANQGSEA. There are 16 residues in the CDR3. V was clipped by 4 bases and J by 1 base, with 19 bases between them.

V is TRBV7-2 and J is TRBJ1-4, with 10 nucleotides matching TRBD1. Germline trimming cut 1 base from V and 10 bases from J; bases unmatched to any gene: 3. This CDR3 has 14 residues. Per germline, CDR1 SGHTA and CDR2 FQGNSA. The CDR3 DNA follows: TGTGCCAGCAGCTTAGTCGGACAGGGGGGAAAACTGTTTTTT. Encoded protein: CASSLVGQGGKLFF.

The V gene is TRBV15, the J gene TRBJ1-2; TRBD1 is a possible D gene (5 bases). This CDR3 contains 16 residues. V lost 5 bases to trimming and J lost 4 bases, with 20 bases between them. From germline, CDR1 is LNHNV and CDR2 YYDKDF (reference sequence). The CDR3 loop reads CATSGRTWGGTYGYTF. CDR3 in DNA: TGTGCCACCAGCGGCCGGACTTGGGGGGGGACCTATGGCTACACCTTC. Using reference TRBV15 and TRBJ1-2 for the parts outside the CDR3, the full variable domain is DAMVIQNPRYQVTQFGKPVTLSCSQTLNHNVMYWYQQKSSQAPKLLFHYYDKDFNNEADTPDNFQSRRPNTSFCFLDIRSPGLGDTAMYLCATSGRTWGGTYGYTFGSGTRLTVV.

V usage is TRBV6-5 and J usage is TRBJ1-6; no reliable D call. Looked up from germline, CDR1 is MNHEY and CDR2 is SVGAGI. The CDR3 sequence is 14 residues long. Trimming stripped 9 bases from V and 3 bases from J, with 12 bases between. CDR3 in DNA: TGTGCCAGTTCACGAGAGGGCTATAATTCACCCCTCCACTTT. It yields the protein CASSREGYNSPLHF.

This clone has only one observation. This sequence joins TRBV28 and TRBJ2-1; tentatively, D is TRBD2 (6 bases). CDR1 is MDHEN, CDR2 SYDVKM, per germline. This CDR3 is 13 amino acids long. Between the trimmed V and J ends, which lost 6 bases and 4 bases, there was a span of 10 bases. CDR3 amino acids: CASRGSGYNEQFF. The CDR3 region has the DNA TGTGCCAGCAGGGGTAGCGGTTACAATGAGCAGTTCTTC.

The chain joins TRBV5-4 to TRBJ2-1; perhaps TRBD2 as D (6 bases). Germline CDR1 SGHNT, CDR2 YYREEE (reference sequence). V gave up 4 bases and J gave up 9 bases, with 11 bases separating them. The CDR3 spans 12 residues. Here the CDR3 DNA reads TGTGCCAGCAGCAGGGACTCCTCTGAGCAGTTCTTC. It translates to CASSRDSSEQFF.

The rearrangement uses TRBV7-2 and TRBJ1-1; D unclear. The germline V gene has CDR1 SGHTA and CDR2 FQGNSA. Trimming removed 3 bases from V and 3 bases from J, with 11 bases in between. This CDR3 region has 14 residues. CDR3 region: CASSLWRVDTEAFF. The CDR3 bases are TGTGCCAGCAGCTTGTGGAGGGTTGACACTGAAGCTTTCTTT.

This sequence joins TRBV7-2 and TRBJ2-5; 7 bases align to TRBD1. V trimming: 2 bases; J trimming: 1 base; junction bases outside the gene matches: 4. CDR3 length: 15 amino acids. Germline V lookup: CDR1 SGHTA, CDR2 FQGNSA. CDR3 amino acids: CASSLSYRGQETQYF. The CDR3 DNA is TGTGCCAGCAGCTTATCGTACAGGGGCCAAGAGACCCAGTACTTC.

The rearrangement uses TRBV7-3 and TRBJ2-5, with 16 bases matching TRBD2. Germline CDR1 and CDR2: SGHTA and FQGTGA. With V trimmed by 5 bases and J by 2 bases, 2 bases remained unmatched. This CDR3 has 16 residues. CDR3 region: CASSPGLAGGQETQYF. DNA of the CDR3: TGTGCCAGCAGCCCGGGACTAGCGGGGGGGCAAGAGACCCAGTACTTC. Supplemented by reference TRBV7-3 and TRBJ2-5, the full variable domain reads GAGVSQTPSNKVTEKGKYVELRCDPISGHTALYWYRQSLGQGPEFLIYFQGTGAADDSGLPNDRFFAVRPEGSVSTLKIQRTERGDSAVYLCASSPGLAGGQETQYFGPGTRLLVL.

The J gene is TRBJ1-4, the V gene TRBV5-1, with TRBD1 identical over 12 bases. The CDR3 consists of 17 residues. The ends lost 3 bases at V and 2 bases at J; junction bases unmatched: 5. Germline assignment: CDR1 SGHRS and CDR2 YFSETQ. The CDR3 DNA reads as TGCGCCAGCAGCTCCGGGACAGGGGGCCTTACTAATGAAAAACTGTTTTTT. This sequence encodes CASSSGTGGLTNEKLFF. The whole variable domain, filled in from reference TRBV5-1 and TRBJ1-4, reads KAGVTQTPRYLIKTRGQQVTLSCSPISGHRSVSWYQQTPGQGLQFLFEYFSETQRNKGNFPGRFSGRQFSNSRSEMNVSTLELGDSALYLCASSSGTGGLTNEKLFFGSGTQLSVL.

This clone was recorded only once. The V call is TRBV9, the J call TRBJ1-2; unclear D gene. The CDR3 runs to 14 residues. V was clipped by 3 bases and J by 8 bases, with 17 bases between them. CDR1 is SGDLS, CDR2 YYNGEE, per germline. In DNA, the CDR3 is TGTGCCAGCAGCGCCGAAGAGGAACCCGGAGGCTACACCTTC. Residues: CASSAEEEPGGYTF.

The chain uses TRBV4-1 and TRBJ1-4; 9 nucleotides align to TRBD1. The CDR3 consists of 16 residues. The germline CDR1 and CDR2 sequences are MGHRA and YSYEKL. J lost 4 bases, V lost 6 bases, and 9 bases had no gene match. CDR3 sequence (DNA): TGCGCCAGCAGATTTCGTCCGGGACAGGGTAATGAAAAACTGTTTTTT. Translating it yields CASRFRPGQGNEKLFF.

The CDR3 DNA reads as TGTGCCTGGAGTGTACCTAACCGGCAGCCCCAGCATTTT. This codes for CAWSVPNRQPQHF. The rearrangement links TRBV30 to TRBJ1-5; D ambiguous. Germline V CDR1 and CDR2: GTSNPN, SVGIG (reference sequence). The germline V and J ends were trimmed by 0 bases and 7 bases, with 10 bases remaining between them. There are 13 residues in the CDR3.